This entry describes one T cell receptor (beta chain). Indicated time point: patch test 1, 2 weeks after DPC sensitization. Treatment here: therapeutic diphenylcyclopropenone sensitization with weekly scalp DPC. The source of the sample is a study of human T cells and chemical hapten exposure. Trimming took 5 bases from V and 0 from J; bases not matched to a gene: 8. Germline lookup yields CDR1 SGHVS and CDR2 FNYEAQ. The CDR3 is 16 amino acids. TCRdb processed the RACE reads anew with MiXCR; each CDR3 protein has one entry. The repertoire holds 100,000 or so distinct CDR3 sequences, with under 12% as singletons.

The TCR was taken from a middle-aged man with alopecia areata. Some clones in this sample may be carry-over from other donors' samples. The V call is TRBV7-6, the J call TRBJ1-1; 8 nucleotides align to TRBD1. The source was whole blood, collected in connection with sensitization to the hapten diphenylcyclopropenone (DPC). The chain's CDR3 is CASSPWGQAMNTEAFF. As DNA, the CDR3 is TGTGCCAGCAGCCCATGGGGACAGGCCATGAACACTGAAGCTTTCTTT. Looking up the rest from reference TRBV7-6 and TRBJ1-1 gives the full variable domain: GAGVSQSPRYKVTKRGQDVALRCDPISGHVSLYWYRQALGQGPEFLTYFNYEAQQDKSGLPNDRFSAERPEGSISTLTIQRTEQRDSAMYRCASSPWGQAMNTEAFFGQGTRLTVV.